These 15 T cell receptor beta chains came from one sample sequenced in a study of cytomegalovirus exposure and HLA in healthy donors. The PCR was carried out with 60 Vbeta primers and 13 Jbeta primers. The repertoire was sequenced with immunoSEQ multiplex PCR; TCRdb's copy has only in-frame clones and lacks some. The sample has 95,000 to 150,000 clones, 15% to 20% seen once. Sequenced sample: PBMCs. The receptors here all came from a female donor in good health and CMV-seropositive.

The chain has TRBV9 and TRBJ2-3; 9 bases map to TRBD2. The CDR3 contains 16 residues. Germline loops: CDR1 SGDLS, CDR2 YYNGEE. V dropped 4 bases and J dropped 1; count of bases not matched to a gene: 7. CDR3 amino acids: CASSPLLAGGTDTQYF. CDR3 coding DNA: TGTGCCAGCAGCCCCCTTTTAGCGGGGGGCACAGATACGCAGTATTTT.

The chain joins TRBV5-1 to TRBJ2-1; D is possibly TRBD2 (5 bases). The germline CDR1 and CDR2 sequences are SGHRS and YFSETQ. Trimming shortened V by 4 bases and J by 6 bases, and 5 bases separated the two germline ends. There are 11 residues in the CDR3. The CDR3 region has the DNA TGCGCCAGCAGCGGGAGCAATGAGCAGTTCTTC. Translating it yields CASSGSNEQFF.

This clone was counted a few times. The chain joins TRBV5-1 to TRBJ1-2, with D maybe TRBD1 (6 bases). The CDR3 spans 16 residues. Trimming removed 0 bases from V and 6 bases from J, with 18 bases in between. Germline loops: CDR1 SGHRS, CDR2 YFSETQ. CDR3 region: CASSLDTGIGGHGYTF. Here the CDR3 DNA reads TGCGCCAGCAGCTTGGATACAGGGATTGGGGGACATGGCTACACCTTC. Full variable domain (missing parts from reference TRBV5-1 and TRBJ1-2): KAGVTQTPRYLIKTRGQQVTLSCSPISGHRSVSWYQQTPGQGLQFLFEYFSETQRNKGNFPGRFSGRQFSNSRSEMNVSTLELGDSALYLCASSLDTGIGGHGYTFGSGTRLTVV.

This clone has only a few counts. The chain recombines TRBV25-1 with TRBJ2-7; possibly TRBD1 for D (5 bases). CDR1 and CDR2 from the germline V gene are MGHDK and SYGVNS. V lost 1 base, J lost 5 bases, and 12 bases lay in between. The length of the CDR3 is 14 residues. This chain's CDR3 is CASSEWSGSHEQYF. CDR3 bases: TGTGCCAGCAGTGAATGGTCAGGGTCACACGAGCAGTACTTC.

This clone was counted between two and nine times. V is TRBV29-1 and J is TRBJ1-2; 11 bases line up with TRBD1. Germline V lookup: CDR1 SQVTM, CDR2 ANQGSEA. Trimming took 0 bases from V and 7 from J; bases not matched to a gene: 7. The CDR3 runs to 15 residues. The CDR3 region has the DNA TGCAGCGTTGAAGATTTGGACAGGGGGCAGAGTGGCTACACCTTC. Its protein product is CSVEDLDRGQSGYTF. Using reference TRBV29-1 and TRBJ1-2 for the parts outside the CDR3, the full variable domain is SAVISQKPSRDICQRGTSLTIQCQVDSQVTMMFWYRQQPGQSLTLIATANQGSEATYESGFVIDKFPISRPNLTFSTLTVSNMSPEDSSIYLCSVEDLDRGQSGYTFGSGTRLTVV.

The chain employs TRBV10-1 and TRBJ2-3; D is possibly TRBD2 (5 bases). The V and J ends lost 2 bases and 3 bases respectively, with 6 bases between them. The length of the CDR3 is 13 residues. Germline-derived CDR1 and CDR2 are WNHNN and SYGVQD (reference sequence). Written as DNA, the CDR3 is TGCGCCAGCAGTGAGCGGGGAACAGATACGCAGTATTTT. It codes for CASSERGTDTQYF.

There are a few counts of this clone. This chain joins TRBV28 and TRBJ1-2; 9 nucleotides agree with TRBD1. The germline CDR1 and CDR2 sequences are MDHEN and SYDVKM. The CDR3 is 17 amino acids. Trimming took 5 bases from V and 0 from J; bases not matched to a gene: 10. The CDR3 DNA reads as TGTGCCAGCAGTATAGGGACAGGGAGAACTTCTAACTATGGCTACACCTTC. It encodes CASSIGTGRTSNYGYTF.

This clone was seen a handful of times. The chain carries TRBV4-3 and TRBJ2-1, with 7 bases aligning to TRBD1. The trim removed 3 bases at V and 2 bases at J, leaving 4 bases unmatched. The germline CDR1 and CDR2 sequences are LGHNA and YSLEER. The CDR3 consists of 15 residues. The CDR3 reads CASSQMTGTYNEQFF. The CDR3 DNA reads TGCGCCAGCAGCCAGATGACAGGGACCTACAATGAGCAGTTCTTC.

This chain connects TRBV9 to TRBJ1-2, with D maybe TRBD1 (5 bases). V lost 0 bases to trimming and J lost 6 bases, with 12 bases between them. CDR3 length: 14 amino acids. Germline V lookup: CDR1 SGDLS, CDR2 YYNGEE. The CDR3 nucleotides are TGTGCCAGCAGCGTAGCTTCAGGGTACGATGGCTACACCTTC. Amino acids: CASSVASGYDGYTF.

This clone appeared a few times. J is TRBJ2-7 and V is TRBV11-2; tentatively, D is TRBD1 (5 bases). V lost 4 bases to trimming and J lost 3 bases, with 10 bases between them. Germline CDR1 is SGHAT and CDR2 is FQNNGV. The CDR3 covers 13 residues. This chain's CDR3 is CASSSTVNYEQYF. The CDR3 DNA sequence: TGTGCCAGCAGCTCGACAGTAAACTACGAGCAGTACTTC. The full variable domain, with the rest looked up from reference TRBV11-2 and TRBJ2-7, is EAGVAQSPRYKIIEKRQSVAFWCNPISGHATLYWYQQILGQGPKLLIQFQNNGVVDDSQLPKDRFSAERLKGVDSTLKIQPAKLEDSAVYLCASSSTVNYEQYFGPGTRLTVT.

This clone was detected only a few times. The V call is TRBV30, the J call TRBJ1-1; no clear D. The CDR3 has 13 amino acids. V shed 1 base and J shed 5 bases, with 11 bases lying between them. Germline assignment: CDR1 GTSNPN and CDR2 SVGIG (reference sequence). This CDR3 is CAWSGIGRTEAFF. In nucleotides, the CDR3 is TGTGCCTGGAGTGGGATAGGGAGGACTGAAGCTTTCTTT.

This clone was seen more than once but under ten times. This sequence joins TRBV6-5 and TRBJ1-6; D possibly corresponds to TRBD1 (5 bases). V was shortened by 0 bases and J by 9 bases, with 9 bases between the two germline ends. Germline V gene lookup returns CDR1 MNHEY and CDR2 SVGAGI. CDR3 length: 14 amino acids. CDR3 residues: CASSYSEGISPLHF. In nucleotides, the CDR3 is TGTGCCAGCAGTTACTCGGAGGGGATTTCACCCCTCCACTTT.

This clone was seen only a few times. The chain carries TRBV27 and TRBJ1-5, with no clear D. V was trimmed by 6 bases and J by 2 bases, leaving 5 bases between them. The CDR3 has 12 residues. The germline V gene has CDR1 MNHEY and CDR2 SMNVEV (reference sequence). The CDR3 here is CASRTGNQPQHF. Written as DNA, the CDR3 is TGTGCCAGCAGAACAGGCAATCAGCCCCAGCATTTT.

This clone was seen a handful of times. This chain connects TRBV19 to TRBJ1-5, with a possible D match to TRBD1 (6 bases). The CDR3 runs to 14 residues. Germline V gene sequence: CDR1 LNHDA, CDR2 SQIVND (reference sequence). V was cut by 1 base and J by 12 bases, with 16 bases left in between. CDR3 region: CASSIGTARPFQHF. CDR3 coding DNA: TGTGCCAGTAGTATAGGGACAGCCCGTCCGTTCCAGCATTTT.

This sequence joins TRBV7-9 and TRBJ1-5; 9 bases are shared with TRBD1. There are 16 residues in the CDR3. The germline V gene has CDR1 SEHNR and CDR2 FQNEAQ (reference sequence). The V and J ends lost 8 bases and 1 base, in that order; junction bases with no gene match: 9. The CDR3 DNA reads TGTGCCAGCGGTAAAATCGGGACAGGGAGCAATCAGCCCCAGCATTTT. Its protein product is CASGKIGTGSNQPQHF. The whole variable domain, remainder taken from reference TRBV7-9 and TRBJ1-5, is DTGVSQNPRHKITKRGQNVTFRCDPISEHNRLYWYRQTLGQGPEFLTYFQNEAQLEKSRLLSDRFSAERPKGSFSTLEIQRTEQGDSAMYLCASGKIGTGSNQPQHFGDGTRLSIL.